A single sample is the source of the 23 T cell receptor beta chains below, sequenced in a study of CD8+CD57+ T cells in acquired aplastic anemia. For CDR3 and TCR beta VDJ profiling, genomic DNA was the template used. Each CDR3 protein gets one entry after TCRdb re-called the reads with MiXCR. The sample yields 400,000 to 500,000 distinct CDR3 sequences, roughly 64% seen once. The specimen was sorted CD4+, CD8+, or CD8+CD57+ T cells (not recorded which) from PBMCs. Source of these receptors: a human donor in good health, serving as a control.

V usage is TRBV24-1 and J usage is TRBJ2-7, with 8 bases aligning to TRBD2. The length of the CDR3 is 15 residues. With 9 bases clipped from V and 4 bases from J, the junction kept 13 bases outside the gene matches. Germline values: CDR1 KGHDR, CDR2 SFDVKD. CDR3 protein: CATRIGGVAPYEQYF. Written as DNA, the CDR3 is TGTGCCACCCGGATCGGGGGGGTCGCCCCTTACGAGCAGTACTTC.

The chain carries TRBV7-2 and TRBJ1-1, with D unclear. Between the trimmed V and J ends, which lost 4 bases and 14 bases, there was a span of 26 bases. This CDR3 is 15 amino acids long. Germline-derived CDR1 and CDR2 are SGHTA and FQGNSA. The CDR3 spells CASSSARPSEAGNFF. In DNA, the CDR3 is TGTGCCAGCAGCTCAGCCCGTCCTTCGGAGGCTGGTAACTTCTTT.

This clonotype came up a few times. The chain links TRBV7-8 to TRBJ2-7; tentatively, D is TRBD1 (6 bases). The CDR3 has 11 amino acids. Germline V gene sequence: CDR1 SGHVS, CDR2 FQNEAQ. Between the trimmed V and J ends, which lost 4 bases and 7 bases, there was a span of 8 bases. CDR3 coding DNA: TGTGCCAGCAGCTCCACAGGGGAGCAGTACTTC. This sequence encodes CASSSTGEQYF. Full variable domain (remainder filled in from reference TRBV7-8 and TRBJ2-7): GAGVSQSPRYKVAKRGQDVALRCDPISGHVSLFWYQQALGQGPEFLTYFQNEAQLDKSGLPSDRFFAERPEGSVSTLKIQRTQQEDSAVYLCASSSTGEQYFGPGTRLTVT.

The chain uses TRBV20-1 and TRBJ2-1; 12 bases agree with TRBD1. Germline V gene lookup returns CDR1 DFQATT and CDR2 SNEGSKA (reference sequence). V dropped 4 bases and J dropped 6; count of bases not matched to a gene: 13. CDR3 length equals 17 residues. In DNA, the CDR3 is TGCAGTGCTACCGGGACAGGGGGCCTTGGGGCGGGCAATGAGCAGTTCTTC. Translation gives CSATGTGGLGAGNEQFF.

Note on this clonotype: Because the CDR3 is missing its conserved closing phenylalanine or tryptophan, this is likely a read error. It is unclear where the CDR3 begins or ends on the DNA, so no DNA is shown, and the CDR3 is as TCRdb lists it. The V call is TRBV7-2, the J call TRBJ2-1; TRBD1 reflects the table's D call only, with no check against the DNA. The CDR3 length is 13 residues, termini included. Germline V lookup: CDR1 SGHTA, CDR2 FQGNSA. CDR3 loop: CASRRETGMTYEQ.

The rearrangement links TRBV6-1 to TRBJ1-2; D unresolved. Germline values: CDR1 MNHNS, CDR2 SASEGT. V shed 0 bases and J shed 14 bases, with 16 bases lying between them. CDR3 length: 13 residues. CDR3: CASSEARADGQTF. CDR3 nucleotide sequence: TGTGCCAGCAGTGAAGCAAGGGCGGATGGGCAGACCTTC.

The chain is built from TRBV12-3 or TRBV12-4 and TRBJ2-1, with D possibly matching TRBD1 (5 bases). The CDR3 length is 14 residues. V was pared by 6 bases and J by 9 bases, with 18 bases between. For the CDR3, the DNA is TGTGCCAGCAGCTCTTGGGCAGGGATCAGTGAGCAGTTCTTC. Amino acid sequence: CASSSWAGISEQFF.

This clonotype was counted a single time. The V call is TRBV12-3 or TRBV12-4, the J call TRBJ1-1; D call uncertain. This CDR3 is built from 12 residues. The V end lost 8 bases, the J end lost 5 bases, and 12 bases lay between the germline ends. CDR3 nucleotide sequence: TGTGCCAGCGTAGTGGGAATGACTGAAGCTTTCTTT. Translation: CASVVGMTEAFF.

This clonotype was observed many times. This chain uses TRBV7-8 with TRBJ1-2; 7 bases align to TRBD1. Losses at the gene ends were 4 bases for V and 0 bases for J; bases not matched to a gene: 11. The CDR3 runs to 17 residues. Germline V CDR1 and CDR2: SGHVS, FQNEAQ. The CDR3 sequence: CASSSKSGQPANYGYTF. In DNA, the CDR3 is TGTGCCAGCAGCTCCAAGTCGGGACAGCCAGCTAACTATGGCTACACCTTC.

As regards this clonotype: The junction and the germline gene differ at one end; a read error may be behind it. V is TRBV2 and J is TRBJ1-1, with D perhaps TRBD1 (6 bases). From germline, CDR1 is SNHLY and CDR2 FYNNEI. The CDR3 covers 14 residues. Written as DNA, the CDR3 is TGTGCCAGCAGGGCCAGGACAGCGAGCACTGAAGCTTTCTTC. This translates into CASRARTASTEAFF.

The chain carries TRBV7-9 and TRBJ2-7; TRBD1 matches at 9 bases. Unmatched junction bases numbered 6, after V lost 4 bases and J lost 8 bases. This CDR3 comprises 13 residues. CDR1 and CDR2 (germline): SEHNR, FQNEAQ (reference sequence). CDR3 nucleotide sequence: TGTGCCAGCAGCTGGCCGGGACAGGGAAAGCAGTACTTC. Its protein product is CASSWPGQGKQYF. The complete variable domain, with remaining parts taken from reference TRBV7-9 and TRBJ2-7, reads DTGVSQNPRHKITKRGQNVTFRCDPISEHNRLYWYRQTLGQGPEFLTYFQNEAQLEKSRLLSDRFSAERPKGSFSTLEIQRTEQGDSAMYLCASSWPGQGKQYFGPGTRLTVT.

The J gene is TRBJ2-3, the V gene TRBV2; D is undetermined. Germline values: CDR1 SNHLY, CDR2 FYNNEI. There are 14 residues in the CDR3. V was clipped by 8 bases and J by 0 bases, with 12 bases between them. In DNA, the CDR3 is TGTGCCAGCCACAGTCAGCCTAGCACAGATACGCAGTATTTT. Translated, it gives CASHSQPSTDTQYF.

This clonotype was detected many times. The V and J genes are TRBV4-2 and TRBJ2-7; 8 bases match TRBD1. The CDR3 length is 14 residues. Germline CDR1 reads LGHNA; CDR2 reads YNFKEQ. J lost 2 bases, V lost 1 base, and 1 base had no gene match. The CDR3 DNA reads TGTGCCAGCAGCCAAGCGGACAGGGCCTACGAGCAGTACTTC. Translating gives CASSQADRAYEQYF.

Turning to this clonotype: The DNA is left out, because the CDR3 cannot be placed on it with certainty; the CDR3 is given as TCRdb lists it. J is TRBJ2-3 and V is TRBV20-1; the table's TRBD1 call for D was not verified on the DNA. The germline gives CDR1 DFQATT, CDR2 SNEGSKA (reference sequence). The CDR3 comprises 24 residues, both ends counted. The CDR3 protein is CSAEQGDSYMYLCASHRDTYTQYF.

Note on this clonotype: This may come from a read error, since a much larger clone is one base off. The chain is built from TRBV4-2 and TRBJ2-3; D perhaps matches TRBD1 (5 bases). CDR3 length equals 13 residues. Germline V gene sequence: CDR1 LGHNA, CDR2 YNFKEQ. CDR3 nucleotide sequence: TGTGCCAGCAGCAGCCAACCCACAGGTACGCAGTATTTT. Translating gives CASSSQPTGTQYF.

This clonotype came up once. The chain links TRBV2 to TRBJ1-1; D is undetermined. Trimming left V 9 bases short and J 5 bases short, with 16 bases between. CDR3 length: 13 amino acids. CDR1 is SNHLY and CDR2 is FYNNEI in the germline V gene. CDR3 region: CARSKGGDTEAFF. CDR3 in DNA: TGTGCCAGAAGCAAAGGTGGAGATACTGAAGCTTTCTTT.

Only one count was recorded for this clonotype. In DNA, the CDR3 is TGCAGTGCTACTGACATGCATTCATCTGGCTACACCTTC. Translated, it gives CSATDMHSSGYTF. The genes are TRBV20-1 and TRBJ1-2; no clear D. In germline, CDR1 is DFQATT, CDR2 SNEGSKA (reference sequence). Trimming removed 4 bases at V and 7 bases at J, with 16 bases between. This CDR3 is 13 amino acids long.

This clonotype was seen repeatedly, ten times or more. Here the CDR3 DNA reads TGTGCCTGGAGTGTCAGGGGCTCAAGGCCCTCACCCCTCCACTTT. It specifies CAWSVRGSRPSPLHF. The chain combines TRBV30 with TRBJ1-6; D may be TRBD1 (6 bases). Germline V gene sequence: CDR1 GTSNPN, CDR2 SVGIG (reference sequence). Trimming took off 0 bases at V and 10 bases at J, with 16 bases between the two ends. This CDR3 has 15 residues.

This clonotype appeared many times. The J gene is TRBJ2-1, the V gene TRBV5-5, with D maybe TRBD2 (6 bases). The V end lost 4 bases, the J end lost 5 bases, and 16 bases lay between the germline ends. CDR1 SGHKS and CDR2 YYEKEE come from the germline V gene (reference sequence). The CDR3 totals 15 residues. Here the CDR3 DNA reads TGTGCCAGCAGCCGCCGGGGGAGTAAGGACAATGAGCAGTTCTTC. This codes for CASSRRGSKDNEQFF.

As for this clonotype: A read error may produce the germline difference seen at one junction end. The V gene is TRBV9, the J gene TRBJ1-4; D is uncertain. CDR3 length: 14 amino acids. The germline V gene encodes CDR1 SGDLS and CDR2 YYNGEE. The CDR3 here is CASSLRSRDETLFF. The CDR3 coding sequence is TGTGCCAGCAGCTTGCGGTCTCGGGATGAAACACTGTTTTTT.

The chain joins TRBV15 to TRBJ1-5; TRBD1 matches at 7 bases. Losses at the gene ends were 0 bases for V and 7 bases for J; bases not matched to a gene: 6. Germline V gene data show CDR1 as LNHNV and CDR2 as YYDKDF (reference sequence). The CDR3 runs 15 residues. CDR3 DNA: TGTGCCACCAGCAGAGATCTAGGGGGCGGACAGCCCCAGCATTTT. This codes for CATSRDLGGGQPQHF.

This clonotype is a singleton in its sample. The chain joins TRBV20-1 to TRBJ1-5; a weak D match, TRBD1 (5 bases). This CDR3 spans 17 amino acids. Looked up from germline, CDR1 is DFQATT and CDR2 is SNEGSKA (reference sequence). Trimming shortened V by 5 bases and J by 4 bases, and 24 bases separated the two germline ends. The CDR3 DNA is TGCAGTGCTGGGGGTAGCGGGGGAGACGGAAAGAATCAGCCCCAGCATTTT. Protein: CSAGGSGGDGKNQPQHF.

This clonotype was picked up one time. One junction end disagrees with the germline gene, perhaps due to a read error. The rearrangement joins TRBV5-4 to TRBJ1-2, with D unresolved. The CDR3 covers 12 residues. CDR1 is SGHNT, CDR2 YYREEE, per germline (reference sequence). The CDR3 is CASSLAGRGYTF. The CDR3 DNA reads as TGTGCCAGCAGTTTGGCAGGACGTGGCTACACCTTC.